This T cell receptor (beta chain) was observed in a study of cytotoxic CD8 clonotypes in ibrutinib-treated CLL. Study-wide context: Partial response was seen in about 25 patients and complete response in 2; after median around 69 months, about 15 stayed remitted, around 12 progressed.

Clones were sequenced by immunoSEQ multiplex PCR, and TCRdb holds only the in-frame ones, with some missing. Of roughly 200,000 clones detected, more than 75% appear once; the ten largest clones hold more than 9.5%. On this clone: Its antigen is not known.

From germline, CDR1 is MGHDK and CDR2 SYGVNS. The CDR3 loop spans 16 amino acids. The V gene end was trimmed by 6 bases and the J gene end by 3 bases; junction bases not matched to a gene: 12. Study-level points and caveats: Contraction or stability on treatment characterized the public clonotypes, which were uncommon.

The chain combines TRBV25-1 with TRBJ2-5; 8 bases agree with TRBD1. The clonotype comes from a human donor with chronic lymphocytic leukemia. Sequenced material: PBMCs, taken after 12 months of ibrutinib treatment. This CDR3 is CASSPRRQGPKETQYF. CDR3 in DNA: TGTGCCAGCAGCCCCCGACGACAGGGGCCTAAAGAGACCCAGTACTTC.